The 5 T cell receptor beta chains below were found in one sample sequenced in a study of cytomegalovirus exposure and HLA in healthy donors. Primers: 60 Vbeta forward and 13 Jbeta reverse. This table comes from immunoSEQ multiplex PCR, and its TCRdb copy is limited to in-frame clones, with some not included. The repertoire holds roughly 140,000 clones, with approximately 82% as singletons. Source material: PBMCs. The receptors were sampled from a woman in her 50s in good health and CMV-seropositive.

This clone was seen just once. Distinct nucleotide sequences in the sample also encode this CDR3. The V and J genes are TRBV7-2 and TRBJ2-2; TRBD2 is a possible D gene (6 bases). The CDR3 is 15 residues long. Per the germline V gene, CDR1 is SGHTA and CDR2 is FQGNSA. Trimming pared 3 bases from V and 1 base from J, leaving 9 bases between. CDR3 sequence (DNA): TGTGCCAGCAGCTTGGTGGGGGGGAACACCGGGGAGCTGTTTTTT. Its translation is CASSLVGGNTGELFF.

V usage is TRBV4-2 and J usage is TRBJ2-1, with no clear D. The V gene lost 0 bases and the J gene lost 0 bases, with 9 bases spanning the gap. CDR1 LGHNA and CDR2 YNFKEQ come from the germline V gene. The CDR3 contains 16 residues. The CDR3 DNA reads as TGTGCCAGCAGCCAAGATTACTCAAGCTCCTACAATGAGCAGTTCTTC. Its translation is CASSQDYSSSYNEQFF.

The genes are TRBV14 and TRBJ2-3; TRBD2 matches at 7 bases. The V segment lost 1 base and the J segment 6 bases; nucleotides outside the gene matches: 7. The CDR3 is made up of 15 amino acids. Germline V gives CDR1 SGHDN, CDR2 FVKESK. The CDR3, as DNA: TGTGCCAGCAGCCAAGTGTTTGGGAGGGCGGATACGCAGTATTTT. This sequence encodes CASSQVFGRADTQYF. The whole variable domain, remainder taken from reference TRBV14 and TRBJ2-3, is EAGVTQFPSHSVIEKGQTVTLRCDPISGHDNLYWYRRVMGKEIKFLLHFVKESKQDESGMPNNRFLAERTGGTYSTLKVQPAELEDSGVYFCASSQVFGRADTQYFGPGTRLTVL.

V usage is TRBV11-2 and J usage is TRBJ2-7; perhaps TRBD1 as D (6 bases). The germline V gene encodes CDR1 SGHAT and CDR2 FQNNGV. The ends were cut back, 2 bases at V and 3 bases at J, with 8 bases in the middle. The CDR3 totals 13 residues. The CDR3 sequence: CASSLPTGYEQYF. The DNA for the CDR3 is TGTGCCAGCAGCTTACCGACAGGCTACGAGCAGTACTTC.

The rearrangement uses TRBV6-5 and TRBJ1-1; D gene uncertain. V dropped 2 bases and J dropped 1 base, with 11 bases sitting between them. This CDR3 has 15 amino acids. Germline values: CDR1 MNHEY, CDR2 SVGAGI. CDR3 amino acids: CASSYRGLGNTEAFF. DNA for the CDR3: TGTGCCAGCAGTTACCGCGGACTTGGGAACACTGAAGCTTTCTTT.